This is a list of T cell receptor beta chains from one sample in a study of blood T cell repertoires in COVID-19. Clones were sequenced by immunoSEQ multiplex PCR, and TCRdb holds only the in-frame ones, with some missing. The profile shows about 100,000 clones, about 86% of them singletons. Sequenced: peripheral blood. The origin of the receptors is a human donor in a cohort sampled during active COVID-19. The CDR3 runs from the conserved cysteine through the conserved F or W. D genes are given only for firm matches. Rows give clone size only sometimes, using once, few, many, or a class for an expanded clone.

>NA|NA|TRBV20-1|TRBJ2-7
CSASYPKGDKYYEQYF
TGCAGTGCTAGTTACCCGAAGGGGGACAAGTACTACGAGCAGTACTTC
>NA|NA|TRBV7-9|TRBJ1-2
CASTLGTPANYGYTF
TGTGCCAGCACCCTCGGGACACCAGCTAACTATGGCTACACCTTC
>NA|NA|TRBV5-1|TRBJ1-2
CASSLEGRGWDGYTF
TGCGCCAGCAGCTTGGAAGGCCGGGGGTGGGATGGCTACACCTTC
>NA|TRBD2|TRBV6-4|TRBJ2-7
CASRTRTSECYEQYF
TGTGCCAGCAGAACCCGGACTAGCGAGTGTTACGAGCAGTACTTC
>NA|NA|TRBV20-1|TRBJ2-7
CSARTDSEQYF
TGCAGTGCTAGAACAGATAGCGAGCAGTACTTC
>NA|NA|TRBV19|TRBJ1-2
CASRPVLRGTGYTF
TGTGCCAGTAGACCCGTTCTAAGGGGAACTGGCTACACCTTC
>NA|TRBD1|TRBV10-3|TRBJ2-3
CAISETGTGWTDTQYF
TGTGCCATCAGTGAGACCGGGACAGGGTGGACAGATACGCAGTATTTT
>NA|NA|TRBV25-1|TRBJ2-7
CASSEYSLYHYEQYF
TGTGCCAGCAGTGAATATAGTCTATATCACTACGAGCAGTACTTC
>NA|NA|TRBV18|TRBJ1-2
CASSPPATGGVYGYTF
TGTGCCAGCTCACCACCGGCCACGGGAGGAGTCTATGGCTACACCTTC
>NA|TRBD1|TRBV2|TRBJ1-4
CASSEDRRGEKLFF
TGTGCCAGCAGTGAGGACAGGAGGGGTGAAAAACTGTTTTTT
>NA|NA|TRBV6-5|TRBJ2-1
CASSFASVNPKNEQFF
TGTGCCAGCAGTTTCGCGAGCGTCAACCCCAAGAATGAGCAGTTCTTC
>NA|NA|TRBV11-2|TRBJ1-3
CASSLLVRVGAGGNTIYF
TGTGCCAGCAGCTTATTGGTCCGTGTTGGGGCTGGTGGAAACACCATATATTTT
>few|NA|TRBV7-2|TRBJ2-5
CASSLVSHTGETQYF
TGTGCCAGCAGCTTGGTATCCCATACCGGGGAGACCCAGTACTTC
>NA|NA|TRBV9|TRBJ2-5
CASSVATGERETQYF
TGTGCCAGCAGCGTAGCTACGGGAGAACGAGAGACCCAGTACTTC
>NA|TRBD1|TRBV6-1|TRBJ2-7
CASSERDSYEQYF
TGTGCCAGCAGTGAAAGGGACAGCTACGAGCAGTACTTC
>NA|TRBD1|TRBV5-1|TRBJ2-5
CASSLGVTGVVETQYF
TGCGCCAGCAGCTTGGGCGTGACAGGGGTGGTTGAGACCCAGTACTTC
>NA|NA|TRBV7-2|TRBJ2-3
CASSLALTAGTTDTQYF
TGTGCCAGCAGCTTAGCGTTAACAGCGGGCACCACAGATACGCAGTATTTT
>NA|NA|TRBV28|TRBJ2-1
CASRGPRYNEQFF
TGTGCCAGCAGGGGCCCTCGATACAATGAGCAGTTCTTC
>NA|TRBD2|TRBV4-1|TRBJ2-3
CASSLLAGETQYF
TGCGCCAGCAGCCTACTAGCGGGAGAAACGCAGTATTTT
>NA|NA|TRBV27|TRBJ1-3
CASSSTGGGFSGNTIYF
TGTGCCAGCTCGTCGACGGGGGGAGGATTCTCTGGAAACACCATATATTTT
>NA|NA|TRBV19|TRBJ1-4
CASRTTLSTNEKLFF
TGTGCCAGTAGGACAACCCTGTCAACTAATGAAAAACTGTTTTTT
>NA|TRBD1|TRBV6-1|TRBJ2-3
CASSANRDSYTDTQYF
TGTGCCAGCAGTGCAAACCGGGACAGTTACACAGATACGCAGTATTTT
>NA|NA|TRBV6-4|TRBJ1-5
CASSDSWGVQHF
TGTGCCAGCAGTGACTCTTGGGGGGTCCAGCATTTT
>NA|TRBD2|TRBV5-6|TRBJ2-7
CASSLDGTSGSYEQYF
TGTGCCAGCAGCTTGGACGGGACTAGCGGTTCCTACGAGCAGTACTTC
>NA|NA|TRBV28|TRBJ1-2
CASSPGQKYGYTF
TGTGCCAGCAGCCCCGGACAGAAGTATGGCTACACCTTC
>once|NA|TRBV7-6|TRBJ2-2
CASSLVGGTGELFF
TGTGCCAGCAGCTTAGTCGGAGGGACCGGGGAGCTGTTTTTT
>once|NA|TRBV4-1|TRBJ1-5
CASSQVLAGDQPQHF
TGCGCCAGCAGCCAAGTGCTGGCCGGGGATCAGCCCCAGCATTTT
>NA|TRBD1|TRBV19|TRBJ1-1
CASIPDRDNTEAFF
TGTGCCAGTATCCCCGACAGGGACAACACTGAAGCTTTCTTT
>NA|TRBD1|TRBV6-5|TRBJ2-5
CASSLQGAGQETQYF
TGTGCCAGCAGCTTACAGGGGGCTGGCCAAGAGACCCAGTACTTC
>NA|TRBD2|TRBV6-2/TRBV6-3|TRBJ2-5
CASSYSALGLAVDETQYF
TGTGCCAGCAGTTACTCCGCCCTGGGACTAGCGGTAGACGAGACCCAGTACTTC
>NA|NA|TRBV7-9|TRBJ2-7
CASSLRGGDGYEQYF
TGTGCCAGCAGCTTAAGGGGGGGCGACGGCTACGAGCAGTACTTC
>NA|NA|TRBV28|TRBJ2-7
CASSLIGTYEQYF
TGTGCCAGCAGTTTAATCGGGACCTACGAGCAGTACTTC
>once|TRBD2|TRBV7-2|TRBJ2-2
CASSLVGGGLAATGELFF
TGTGCCAGCAGCTTAGTTGGGGGGGGACTAGCGGCCACCGGGGAGCTGTTTTTT
>NA|TRBD2|TRBV14|TRBJ2-1
CASSHWKTSEYNEQFF
TGTGCCAGCAGCCACTGGAAGACTAGCGAATACAATGAGCAGTTCTTC
>NA|NA|TRBV28|TRBJ2-6
CASSFSGANVLTF
TGTGCCAGCAGTTTCAGTGGGGCCAACGTCCTGACTTTC
>NA|NA|TRBV4-3|TRBJ1-1
CASSQDKGMRAFF
TGCGCCAGCAGCCAAGATAAGGGGATGAGGGCTTTCTTT